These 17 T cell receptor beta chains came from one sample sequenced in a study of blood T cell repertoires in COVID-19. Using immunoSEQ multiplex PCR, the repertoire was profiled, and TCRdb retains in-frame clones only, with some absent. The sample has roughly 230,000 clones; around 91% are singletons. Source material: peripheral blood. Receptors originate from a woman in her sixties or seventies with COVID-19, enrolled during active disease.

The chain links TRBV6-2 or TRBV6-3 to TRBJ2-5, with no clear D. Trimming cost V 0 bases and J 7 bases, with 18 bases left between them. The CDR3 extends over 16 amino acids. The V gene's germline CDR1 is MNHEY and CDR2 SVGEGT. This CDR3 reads CASSYSFAAVVGTQYF. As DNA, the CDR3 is TGTGCCAGCAGTTACTCGTTCGCGGCGGTCGTGGGGACCCAGTACTTC.

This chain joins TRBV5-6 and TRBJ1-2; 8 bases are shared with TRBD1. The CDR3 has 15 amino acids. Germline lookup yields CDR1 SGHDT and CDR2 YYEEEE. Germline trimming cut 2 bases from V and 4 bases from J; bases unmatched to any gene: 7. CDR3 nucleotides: TGTGCCAGCAGCTTTTTGGACAGGGTCGGCTATGGCTACACCTTC. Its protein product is CASSFLDRVGYGYTF.

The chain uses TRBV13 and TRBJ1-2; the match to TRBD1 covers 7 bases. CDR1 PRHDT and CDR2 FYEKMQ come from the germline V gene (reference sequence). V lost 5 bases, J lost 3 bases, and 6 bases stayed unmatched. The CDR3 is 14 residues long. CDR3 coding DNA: TGTGCCAGCAGCGCGCGGGACAGATACTATGGCTACACCTTC. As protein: CASSARDRYYGYTF.

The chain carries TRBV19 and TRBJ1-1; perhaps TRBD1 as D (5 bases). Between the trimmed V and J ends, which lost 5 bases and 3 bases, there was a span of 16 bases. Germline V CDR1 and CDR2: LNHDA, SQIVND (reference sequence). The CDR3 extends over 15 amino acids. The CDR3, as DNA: TGTGCCAGTAGTTCCCTCAGGGTGGGCGACACTGAAGCTTTCTTT. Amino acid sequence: CASSSLRVGDTEAFF. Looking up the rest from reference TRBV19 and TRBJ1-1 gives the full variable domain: DGGITQSPKYLFRKEGQNVTLSCEQNLNHDAMYWYRQDPGQGLRLIYYSQIVNDFQKGDIAEGYSVSREKKESFPLTVTSAQKNPTAFYLCASSSLRVGDTEAFFGQGTRLTVV.

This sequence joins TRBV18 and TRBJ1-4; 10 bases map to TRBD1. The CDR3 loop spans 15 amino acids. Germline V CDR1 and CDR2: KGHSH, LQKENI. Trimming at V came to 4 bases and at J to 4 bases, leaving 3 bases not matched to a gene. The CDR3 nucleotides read TGTGCCAGCTCACTGCGGACAGGGGGTAATGAAAAACTGTTTTTT. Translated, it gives CASSLRTGGNEKLFF.

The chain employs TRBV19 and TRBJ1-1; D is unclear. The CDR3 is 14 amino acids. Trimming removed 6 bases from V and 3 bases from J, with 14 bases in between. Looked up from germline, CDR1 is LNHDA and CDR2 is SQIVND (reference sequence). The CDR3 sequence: CASRTSRGYTEAFF. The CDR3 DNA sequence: TGTGCCAGTAGGACCTCCCGGGGTTACACTGAAGCTTTCTTT.

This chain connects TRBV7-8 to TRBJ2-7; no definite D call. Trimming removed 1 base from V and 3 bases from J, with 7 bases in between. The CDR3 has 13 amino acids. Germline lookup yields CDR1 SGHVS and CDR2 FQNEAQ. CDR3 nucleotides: TGTGCCAGCAGCTTAGTCACTGACTACGAGCAGTACTTC. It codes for CASSLVTDYEQYF.

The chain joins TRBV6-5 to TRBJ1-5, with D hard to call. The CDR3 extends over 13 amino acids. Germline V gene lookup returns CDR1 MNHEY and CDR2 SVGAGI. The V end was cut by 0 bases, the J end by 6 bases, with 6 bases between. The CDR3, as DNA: TGTGCCAGCAGTTACTCTGGTAGTCAGCCCCAGCATTTT. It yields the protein CASSYSGSQPQHF.

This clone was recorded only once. CDR3 region: CASSLRQQPPYGYTF. CDR3 bases: TGTGCCAGCAGCCTAAGACAGCAGCCCCCCTATGGCTACACCTTC. The rearrangement links TRBV3-1 (or the pseudogene TRBV3-2) to TRBJ1-2; tentative D call: TRBD1 (5 bases). Germline CDR1 reads LGHDT; CDR2 reads YNNKEL (reference sequence). The CDR3 length is 15 residues. V was pared by 4 bases and J by 4 bases, with 16 bases between.

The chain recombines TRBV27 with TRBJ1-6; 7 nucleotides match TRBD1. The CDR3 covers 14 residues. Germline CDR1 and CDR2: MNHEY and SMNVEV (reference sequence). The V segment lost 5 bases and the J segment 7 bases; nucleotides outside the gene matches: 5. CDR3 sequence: CASSRGDRNSPLHF. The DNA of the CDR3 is TGTGCCAGCAGTCGAGGGGACAGAAATTCACCCCTCCACTTT.

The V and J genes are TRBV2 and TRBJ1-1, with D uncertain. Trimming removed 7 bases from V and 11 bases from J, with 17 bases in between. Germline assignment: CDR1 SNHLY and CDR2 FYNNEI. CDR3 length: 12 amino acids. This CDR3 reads CASTTLAIPAFF. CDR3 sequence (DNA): TGTGCCAGCACCACCCTAGCCATCCCGGCTTTCTTT.

The DNA for the CDR3 is TGTGCCAGCAGTTTAGGAGGGCGCACTGAAGCTTTCTTT. Translated, it gives CASSLGGRTEAFF. The chain links TRBV12-3 or TRBV12-4 to TRBJ1-1; D gene uncertain. The CDR3 covers 13 residues. The ends were cut back, 1 base at V and 4 bases at J, with 7 bases in the middle.

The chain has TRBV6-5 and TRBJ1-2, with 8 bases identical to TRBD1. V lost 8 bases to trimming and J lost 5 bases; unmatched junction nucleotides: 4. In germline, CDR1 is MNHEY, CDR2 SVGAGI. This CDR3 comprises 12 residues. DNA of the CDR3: TGTGCCAGCCGAACAGGGGGGTATGGCTACACCTTC. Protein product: CASRTGGYGYTF.

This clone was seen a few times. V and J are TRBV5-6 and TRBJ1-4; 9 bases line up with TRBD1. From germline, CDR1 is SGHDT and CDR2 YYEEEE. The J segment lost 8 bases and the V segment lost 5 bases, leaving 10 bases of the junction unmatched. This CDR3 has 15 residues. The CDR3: CASRPQQGAGEKLFF. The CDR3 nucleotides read TGTGCCAGCAGGCCCCAACAGGGGGCAGGGGAAAAACTGTTTTTT.

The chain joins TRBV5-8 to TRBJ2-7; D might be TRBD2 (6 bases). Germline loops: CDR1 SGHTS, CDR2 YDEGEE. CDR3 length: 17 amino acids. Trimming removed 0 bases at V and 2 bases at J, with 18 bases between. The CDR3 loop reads CASSLVRGQWGAYEQYF. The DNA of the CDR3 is TGTGCCAGCAGCTTGGTGCGGGGCCAGTGGGGAGCCTACGAGCAGTACTTC.

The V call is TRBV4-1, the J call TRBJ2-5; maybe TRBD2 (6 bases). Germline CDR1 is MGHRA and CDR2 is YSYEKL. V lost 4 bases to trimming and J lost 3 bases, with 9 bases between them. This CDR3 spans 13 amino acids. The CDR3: CASSRTGEETQYF. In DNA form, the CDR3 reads TGCGCCAGCAGCCGTACGGGGGAAGAGACCCAGTACTTC.

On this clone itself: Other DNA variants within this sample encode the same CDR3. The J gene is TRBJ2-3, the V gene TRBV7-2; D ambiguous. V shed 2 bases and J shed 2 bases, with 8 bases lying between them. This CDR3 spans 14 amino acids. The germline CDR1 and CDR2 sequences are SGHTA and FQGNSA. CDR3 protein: CASSLSGFTDTQYF. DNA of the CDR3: TGTGCCAGCAGCTTATCCGGGTTCACAGATACGCAGTATTTT.